One sample yielded the 26 T cell receptor beta chains listed below, sequenced in a study of blood T cell repertoires in COVID-19. Generated by immunoSEQ multiplex PCR, the TCRdb table keeps only in-frame clones and is missing some. The sample carries tens of thousands of clones, roughly 86% recorded once. Sequenced sample: peripheral blood. The receptors stem from a woman aged 45-65 years with acute or convalescent COVID-19.

This chain connects TRBV5-6 to TRBJ2-1; tentatively, D is TRBD1 (6 bases). CDR1 and CDR2 from the germline V gene are SGHDT and YYEEEE. V was cut by 5 bases and J by 3 bases, with 15 bases left in between. There are 15 residues in the CDR3. CDR3 in amino acids: CASRRGWPGYNEQFF. DNA for the CDR3: TGTGCCAGCAGGAGGGGGTGGCCCGGCTACAATGAGCAGTTCTTC.

As DNA, the CDR3 is TGCGCCAGCAGCAGGACAGGGAATGAGCAGTTCTTC. It translates to CASSRTGNEQFF. The genes are TRBV5-1 and TRBJ2-1; 8 nucleotides agree with TRBD1. The CDR3 spans 12 residues. V shed 4 bases, J shed 7 bases, and the junction held 1 base outside the gene matches. Germline V lookup: CDR1 SGHRS, CDR2 YFSETQ.

This rearrangement joins TRBV27 to TRBJ2-3; D is perhaps TRBD2 (6 bases). The CDR3 spans 13 residues. Trimming shortened V by 1 base and J by 5 bases, and 7 bases separated the two germline ends. CDR1 MNHEY and CDR2 SMNVEV come from the germline V gene (reference sequence). The CDR3 spells CASSLLGGDTQYF. As DNA, the CDR3 is TGTGCCAGCAGTTTATTGGGGGGAGATACGCAGTATTTT.

The J gene is TRBJ1-3, the V gene TRBV5-1; perhaps TRBD1 as D (5 bases). This CDR3 comprises 16 residues. Per germline, CDR1 SGHRS and CDR2 YFSETQ. Trimming stripped 4 bases from V and 4 bases from J, with 18 bases between. The CDR3 protein is CASSLESGGVGNTIYF. DNA of the CDR3: TGCGCCAGCAGCCTGGAGTCCGGGGGAGTCGGAAACACCATATATTTT. The variable domain in full, with the rest retrieved from reference TRBV5-1 and TRBJ1-3, is KAGVTQTPRYLIKTRGQQVTLSCSPISGHRSVSWYQQTPGQGLQFLFEYFSETQRNKGNFPGRFSGRQFSNSRSEMNVSTLELGDSALYLCASSLESGGVGNTIYFGEGSWLTVV.

CDR3 sequence: CASSEEAGDGYTF. The CDR3 DNA reads TGTGCCAGCAGTGAAGAGGCAGGGGATGGCTACACCTTC. V and J are TRBV6-1 and TRBJ1-2; perhaps TRBD1 as D (6 bases). Trimming pared 1 base from V and 6 bases from J, leaving 9 bases between. This CDR3 comprises 13 residues. Germline CDR1 reads MNHNS; CDR2 reads SASEGT.

The V gene is TRBV5-1, the J gene TRBJ2-3; D not resolved. The V end was cut by 2 bases, the J end by 6 bases, with 10 bases between. CDR3 size: 13 residues. In germline, CDR1 is SGHRS, CDR2 YFSETQ. CDR3 residues: CASSLYYSDTQYF. The CDR3, as DNA: TGCGCCAGCAGCTTATACTACTCCGATACGCAGTATTTT.

The chain uses TRBV5-4 and TRBJ1-1, with 7 bases that match TRBD1. There are 13 residues in the CDR3. V shed 4 bases and J 4 bases; nucleotides not matched to a gene: 4. CDR1 and CDR2 from the germline V gene are SGHNT and YYREEE (reference sequence). The CDR3: CASSHDRVTEAFF. In DNA form, the CDR3 reads TGTGCCAGCAGCCATGACAGGGTCACTGAAGCTTTCTTT.

This chain joins TRBV7-2 and TRBJ2-3; weak D call: TRBD2 (5 bases). V was pared by 1 base and J by 2 bases, with 16 bases between. The germline V gene has CDR1 SGHTA and CDR2 FQGNSA. This CDR3 has 17 residues. CDR3 DNA sequence: TGTGCCAGCAGCTTAGTGTCCGGGGTATATACCACAGATACGCAGTATTTT. It specifies CASSLVSGVYTTDTQYF.

The chain carries TRBV7-8 and TRBJ1-1; D is unresolved. Germline V gives CDR1 SGHVS, CDR2 FQNEAQ. This CDR3 spans 16 amino acids. V lost 5 bases and J 0 bases, leaving 16 bases between the germline ends. The CDR3 bases are TGTGCCAGCAGCCCCAGCACCTACAGAGTGAACACTGAAGCTTTCTTT. Protein sequence: CASSPSTYRVNTEAFF.

The chain is built from TRBV18 and TRBJ2-1, with D possibly TRBD2 on 5 matching bases. Trimming took 1 base from V and 8 from J, leaving 6 bases between them. Germline V CDR1 and CDR2: KGHSH, LQKENI. CDR3 size: 12 residues. CDR3 in DNA: TGTGCCAGCTCACCACGGACTGATGAGCAGTTCTTC. It translates to CASSPRTDEQFF.

The chain uses TRBV4-2 and TRBJ1-5; D gene ambiguous. Germline V gene sequence: CDR1 LGHNA, CDR2 YNFKEQ. This CDR3 has 12 residues. V dropped 1 base and J dropped 11 bases, with 9 bases sitting between them. The CDR3, as DNA: TGTGCCAGCAGCCAAGGGAACGGGGCCCAGCATTTT. Its protein product is CASSQGNGAQHF.

The chain combines TRBV11-2 with TRBJ2-1; D unresolved. From germline, CDR1 is SGHAT and CDR2 FQNNGV. The CDR3 has 12 residues. With 5 bases removed from V and 4 bases from J, the gap between germline ends came to 6 bases. DNA of the CDR3: TGTGCCAGCAGCCGGAGTTACAATGAGCAGTTCTTC. This sequence encodes CASSRSYNEQFF.

The chain combines TRBV29-1 with TRBJ1-1; 11 bases agree with TRBD1. Unmatched junction bases numbered 9, after V lost 6 bases and J lost 6 bases. Germline V gene data show CDR1 as SQVTM and CDR2 as ANQGSEA. This CDR3 is 14 amino acids long. The DNA of the CDR3 is TGCAGCGTAGGACCGGGACAGGGGGTCGCTGAAGCTTTCTTT. Translated: CSVGPGQGVAEAFF.

The chain recombines TRBV28 with TRBJ1-4; TRBD1 matches at 7 bases. V lost 5 bases and J lost 4; bases outside the gene matches: 4. Germline CDR1 and CDR2: MDHEN and SYDVKM. The CDR3 is made up of 14 amino acids. The CDR3 DNA follows: TGTGCCAGCAGTCAGGGGGGCTATAATGAAAAACTGTTTTTT. It encodes CASSQGGYNEKLFF.

This chain connects TRBV9 to TRBJ2-1; D is perhaps TRBD1 (6 bases). Trimming took off 4 bases at V and 8 bases at J, with 7 bases between the two ends. CDR1 and CDR2 (germline): SGDLS, YYNGEE. The CDR3 length is 11 residues. The CDR3 spells CASSSGDEQFF. The CDR3 bases are TGTGCCAGCAGCTCAGGGGATGAGCAGTTCTTC.

The chain combines TRBV3-1 (or the pseudogene TRBV3-2) with TRBJ1-1, with D possibly being TRBD1 (6 bases). V shed 4 bases and J shed 1 base, with 10 bases lying between them. The CDR3 runs 14 residues. CDR1 and CDR2 from the germline V gene are LGHDT and YNNKEL (reference sequence). Here the CDR3 reads CASSPWTANTEAFF. CDR3 in DNA: TGTGCCAGCAGCCCTTGGACAGCGAACACTGAAGCTTTCTTT.

J is TRBJ1-2 and V is TRBV4-1, with D uncertain. V was trimmed by 2 bases and J by 1 base, leaving 8 bases between them. The CDR3 is made up of 14 amino acids. Germline V gene lookup returns CDR1 MGHRA and CDR2 YSYEKL. Here the CDR3 DNA reads TGCGCCAGCAGCCAAACGGTATTTAACTATGGCTACACCTTC. It yields the protein CASSQTVFNYGYTF.

Only a few counts were recorded for this clone. V usage is TRBV19 and J usage is TRBJ1-5, with TRBD1 as a possible D gene (6 bases). Trimming took 1 base from V and 3 from J, leaving 10 bases between them. The germline CDR1 and CDR2 sequences are LNHDA and SQIVND (reference sequence). The CDR3 sequence is 15 residues long. The CDR3 region has the DNA TGTGCCAGTAGTATAGGGACAGCGAACAATCAGCCCCAGCATTTT. Protein sequence: CASSIGTANNQPQHF. The full variable domain, its missing parts supplied by reference TRBV19 and TRBJ1-5, is DGGITQSPKYLFRKEGQNVTLSCEQNLNHDAMYWYRQDPGQGLRLIYYSQIVNDFQKGDIAEGYSVSREKKESFPLTVTSAQKNPTAFYLCASSIGTANNQPQHFGDGTRLSIL.

This chain links TRBV7-9 with TRBJ1-2, with TRBD1 as a possible D gene (5 bases). The germline gives CDR1 SEHNR, CDR2 FQNEAQ (reference sequence). V dropped 8 bases and J dropped 8 bases, with 21 bases sitting between them. The CDR3 has 14 amino acids. CDR3 DNA sequence: TGTGCCAGCTTTTCCGGATCCAGGGAAGGCGGCTACACCTTC. Protein sequence: CASFSGSREGGYTF.

The chain uses TRBV18 and TRBJ1-6; D may be TRBD1 (5 bases). The CDR3 runs to 14 residues. Trimming pared 3 bases from V and 7 bases from J, leaving 10 bases between. Germline CDR1 and CDR2: KGHSH and LQKENI. CDR3 bases: TGTGCCAGCTCACCTCAGGGTCCCAATTCACCCCTCCACTTT. Translating gives CASSPQGPNSPLHF.

This chain links TRBV5-1 with TRBJ2-7; 9 bases are a match to TRBD1. The CDR3 has 15 residues. V gave up 4 bases and J gave up 7 bases; unmatched junction bases: 12. The germline CDR1 and CDR2 sequences are SGHRS and YFSETQ. The CDR3 nucleotides are TGCGCCAGCAGCCCACGGACAGGGGAAGATAGTGAGCAGTACTTC. The encoded protein is CASSPRTGEDSEQYF.

The chain carries TRBV2 and TRBJ1-2, with 9 bases lining up with TRBD1. Germline lookup yields CDR1 SNHLY and CDR2 FYNNEI. The CDR3 covers 12 residues. V lost 7 bases, J lost 6 bases, and 3 bases stayed unmatched. The CDR3 protein is CASMGQGNGYTF. CDR3 coding DNA: TGTGCCAGCATGGGACAGGGAAATGGCTACACCTTC.

The rearrangement joins TRBV28 to TRBJ1-6; 7 nucleotides agree with TRBD1. V shed 5 bases and J 4 bases; nucleotides not matched to a gene: 5. This CDR3 comprises 15 residues. CDR1 and CDR2 from the germline V gene are MDHEN and SYDVKM. The CDR3, as DNA: TGTGCCAGCAGTGTTAAACAGGGGTATAATTCACCCCTCCACTTT. It specifies CASSVKQGYNSPLHF. The full variable domain, rest sourced from reference TRBV28 and TRBJ1-6, is DVKVTQSSRYLVKRTGEKVFLECVQDMDHENMFWYRQDPGLGLRLIYFSYDVKMKEKGDIPEGYSVSREKKERFSLILESASTNQTSMYLCASSVKQGYNSPLHFGNGTRLTVT.

The rearrangement uses TRBV9 and TRBJ2-2, with D unclear. Germline V gene data show CDR1 as SGDLS and CDR2 as YYNGEE. Trimming removed 4 bases at V and 4 bases at J, with 11 bases between. CDR3 length equals 14 residues. The CDR3 DNA reads as TGTGCCAGCAGCCTTTTTTCCGGCACCGGGGAGCTGTTTTTT. Translating gives CASSLFSGTGELFF.

The genes are TRBV18 and TRBJ2-7; TRBD2 matches 7 bases. Germline V CDR1 and CDR2: KGHSH, LQKENI. This CDR3 contains 15 residues. Trimming cost V 3 bases and J 3 bases; bases outside gene matches: 8. Here the CDR3 reads CASSPASGTNYEQYF. DNA for the CDR3: TGTGCCAGCTCACCCGCGAGCGGGACGAACTACGAGCAGTACTTC.

The genes are TRBV4-2 and TRBJ1-5; 7 bases align to TRBD1. The CDR3 consists of 15 residues. Germline CDR1 LGHNA, CDR2 YNFKEQ. The V gene end was trimmed by 6 bases and the J gene end by 3 bases; junction bases not matched to a gene: 8. The CDR3 reads CASSTGDWDNQPQHF. In nucleotides, the CDR3 is TGTGCCAGCAGTACAGGGGACTGGGACAATCAGCCCCAGCATTTT.